This TCR beta chain was captured in a study of CD8+ T cells in alopecia areata. Points from the study as a whole: Clonality was higher in lesional than normal scalp, especially in alopecia totalis/universalis. Between patients, shared TCR sequences were less clear than in mice. This was possibly due in part to HLA diversity in the patient population.

As regards this clone: Its antigen is undetermined.

The researchers isolated CD4+ and CD8+ T cells from PBMCs by sorting. Germline V gene data show CDR1 as SQVTM and CDR2 as ANQGSEA. The V end was cut by 4 bases, the J end by 6 bases, with 18 bases between. CDR3 length equals 14 residues. The sequencing template was cDNA reverse transcribed from extracted RNA. Sequencing was performed with immunoSEQ multiplex PCR; in TCRdb, only in-frame clones are kept and a portion is missing. The sample holds 85,000 to 110,000 clones, roughly half seen once. Sequencing was performed on CD4+ T cells sorted from blood. This receptor was taken from a human donor in good health. The gene calls are TRBV29-1 and TRBJ1-1; TRBD1 is a possible D gene (5 bases). The CDR3 spells CSVVKQAPGAEAFF. The CDR3 DNA is TGCAGCGTTGTTAAACAGGCCCCCGGGGCTGAAGCTTTCTTT.